These 10 T cell receptor beta chains originate from one sample sequenced in a study of cytomegalovirus exposure and HLA in healthy donors (dated by TCRdb to 2015 to 2018). Libraries were made using the immunoSEQ multiplex PCR assay. For the multiplex PCR, a mixture combining 60 forward primers for TCR Vbeta segments and 13 reverse primers for TCR Jbeta segments was used. TCRdb re-hosts the immuneACCESS table, in-frame sequences only. Its copies lack some clones; in the studies checked, an unresolved V gene accounts for under half of them, and the cause for the rest is not known. This sample lists around 270,000 clones; 80% were detected once. The top ten hold roughly 0.31% of the sample. Material for sequencing was PBMCs. These receptors all stem from a girl under 10 years old in good health and CMV-seronegative.

The genes are TRBV9 and TRBJ2-4; D is unresolved. Trimming stripped 0 bases from V and 5 bases from J, with 9 bases between. Germline CDR1 and CDR2: SGDLS and YYNGEE. The CDR3 sequence is 14 residues long. CDR3 loop: CASSVGSRENIQYF. The CDR3 region has the DNA TGTGCCAGCAGCGTAGGGAGTCGAGAAAACATTCAGTACTTC.

This clone was seen more than once but under ten times. This chain uses TRBV4-1 with TRBJ2-7; TRBD1 agrees at 9 bases. CDR1 is MGHRA and CDR2 is YSYEKL in the germline V gene. The CDR3 has 16 amino acids. Trimming removed 3 bases from V and 6 bases from J; junction bases left unmatched: 12. In DNA form, the CDR3 reads TGCGCCAGCAGCCATGACCCCCGGACAGGGGACGTCGAGCAGTACTTC. Encoded protein: CASSHDPRTGDVEQYF.

The table lists this clone with a few counts. The genes are TRBV5-6 and TRBJ2-7, with unresolved D. Trimming removed 0 bases from V and 4 bases from J, with 5 bases in between. Per germline, CDR1 SGHDT and CDR2 YYEEEE. The CDR3 is 12 residues long. CDR3 sequence: CASSLGVYEQYF. The CDR3 DNA sequence: TGTGCCAGCAGCTTGGGAGTTTACGAGCAGTACTTC.

V is TRBV19 and J is TRBJ1-6, with 9 bases aligning to TRBD1. The trim removed 6 bases at V and 7 bases at J, leaving 7 bases unmatched. The CDR3 length is 15 residues. CDR1 is LNHDA, CDR2 SQIVND, per germline (reference sequence). The CDR3 nucleotides are TGTGCCAGTAGAACAGGGACAGGGAACAATTCACCCCTCCACTTT. Protein product: CASRTGTGNNSPLHF.

This clone was seen only a few times. The rearrangement uses TRBV9 and TRBJ2-7, with 15 bases lining up with TRBD2. Germline-derived CDR1 and CDR2 are SGDLS and YYNGEE. The length of the CDR3 is 19 residues. V was clipped by 4 bases and J by 7 bases; unmatched bases: 18. The CDR3 is CASSPGGTSGRPSSGEQYF. For the CDR3, the DNA is TGTGCCAGCAGCCCAGGGGGGACTAGCGGGAGGCCCTCGTCAGGGGAGCAGTACTTC.

This sequence joins TRBV27 and TRBJ1-2, with D maybe TRBD1 (5 bases). The CDR3 has 15 amino acids. The V end was cut by 2 bases, the J end by 5 bases, with 15 bases between. Germline V gene sequence: CDR1 MNHEY, CDR2 SMNVEV (reference sequence). For the CDR3, the DNA is TGTGCCAGCAGTTTAAACGCCGGGGGGAGATATGGCTACACCTTC. Translation: CASSLNAGGRYGYTF.

This clone was observed once. V and J are TRBV19 and TRBJ2-1; tentatively, D is TRBD2 (7 bases). The V gene's germline CDR1 is LNHDA and CDR2 SQIVND (reference sequence). The V gene lost 2 bases and the J gene lost 9 bases, with 11 bases spanning the gap. This CDR3 region has 13 residues. This chain's CDR3 is CASSIRGEGEQFF. CDR3 sequence (DNA): TGTGCCAGTAGTATAAGGGGGGAGGGTGAGCAGTTCTTC.

This clone has more than one count but fewer than ten. The chain carries TRBV6-1 and TRBJ1-4, with TRBD1 identical over 7 bases. The V and J ends lost 4 bases and 4 bases, in that order; junction bases with no gene match: 6. This CDR3 is built from 15 residues. Germline V lookup: CDR1 MNHNS, CDR2 SASEGT. CDR3 in DNA: TGTGCCAGCAGTGGCCACACAGGGGATAATGAAAAACTGTTTTTT. Amino acid sequence: CASSGHTGDNEKLFF.

J is TRBJ1-4 and V is TRBV18; D not certain. Germline V CDR1 and CDR2: KGHSH, LQKENI. This CDR3 is built from 14 residues. The germline V and J ends were trimmed by 1 base and 5 bases, with 8 bases remaining between them. CDR3 loop: CASSPRSVNEKLFF. The CDR3 DNA reads as TGTGCCAGCTCACCACGCAGTGTAAATGAAAAACTGTTTTTT.

V gene TRBV7-9 combines with J gene TRBJ2-7; a weak D match, TRBD1 (5 bases). In germline, CDR1 is SEHNR, CDR2 FQNEAQ (reference sequence). Trimming took off 0 bases at V and 2 bases at J, with 14 bases between the two ends. This CDR3 has 16 amino acids. The CDR3 nucleotides read TGTGCCAGCAGCTTAGCGAGCTCAGGGTTCCCCTACGAGCAGTACTTC. Its protein is CASSLASSGFPYEQYF.